Listed below are T cell receptor beta chains from one sample, sequenced in a study of graft-versus-host responses after intestinal transplantation. Sequencing was performed with immunoSEQ multiplex PCR; in TCRdb, only in-frame clones are kept and a portion is missing. The sample holds about 120,000 clones, less than 95% seen once. Their antigen targets remain unknown. The specimen was unstimulated CD4+ T cells sorted from spleen or lymph node cells, collected before intestinal transplant. These receptors all come from a human donor who received an intestinal transplant. Each CDR3 is given with its conserved first and last residue. D genes are given only for firm matches. Where a row states a size, it is once, few, many or the class of an expanded clone; other rows omit it.

D: -; size: -; J: TRBJ1-2; V: TRBV19; CDR3: CASSIGWAPSYGYTF; DNA: TGTGCCAGTAGTATAGGTTGGGCCCCGTCCTATGGCTACACCTTC
D: -; size: -; J: TRBJ2-1; V: TRBV2; CDR3: CASSAPPGEQFF; DNA: TGTGCCAGCAGTGCCCCCCCAGGAGAGCAGTTCTTC
D: TRBD1; size: -; J: TRBJ1-5; V: TRBV5-4; CDR3: CASSLQGSNQPQHF; DNA: TGTGCCAGCAGCTTACAGGGGAGCAATCAGCCCCAGCATTTT
D: -; size: once; J: TRBJ1-2; V: TRBV11-2; CDR3: CASSLAPGQSGYGYTF; DNA: TGTGCCAGCAGCTTAGCCCCAGGACAGAGTGGCTATGGCTACACCTTC
D: -; size: -; J: TRBJ1-4; V: TRBV5-1; CDR3: CASSLPATNEKLFF; DNA: TGCGCCAGCAGCTTGCCAGCAACTAATGAAAAACTGTTTTTT
D: TRBD1; size: -; J: TRBJ1-2; V: TRBV6-1; CDR3: CASTARTGYRYGYTF; DNA: TGTGCCAGCACTGCTAGGACAGGGTATCGGTATGGCTACACCTTC
D: -; size: -; J: TRBJ1-4; V: TRBV7-2; CDR3: CASSAGPNEKLFF; DNA: TGTGCCAGCAGCGCGGGTCCTAATGAAAAACTGTTTTTT
D: TRBD2; size: -; J: TRBJ2-1; V: TRBV5-1; CDR3: CASSGRLAGYSYNEQFF; DNA: TGCGCCAGCAGCGGGCGACTAGCGGGCTACTCCTACAATGAGCAGTTCTTC
D: TRBD2; size: -; J: TRBJ2-2; V: TRBV15; CDR3: CATSRAGGRAAGELFF; DNA: TGTGCCACCAGCAGAGCCGGCGGGAGGGCGGCCGGGGAGCTGTTTTTT
D: -; size: -; J: TRBJ1-4; V: TRBV30; CDR3: CAWSLEKLFF; DNA: TGTGCCTGGAGTCTCGAAAAACTGTTTTTT
D: -; size: -; J: TRBJ2-7; V: TRBV2; CDR3: CASSEVRARGEQYF; DNA: TGTGCCAGCAGTGAGGTCCGGGCCCGGGGGGAGCAGTACTTC
D: -; size: -; J: TRBJ1-2; V: TRBV6-5; CDR3: CASSYLPGVNYGYTF; DNA: TGTGCCAGCAGTTACCTCCCCGGGGTTAACTATGGCTACACCTTC
D: -; size: few; J: TRBJ2-7; V: TRBV6-6; CDR3: CASSVGVAEQYF; DNA: TGTGCCAGCAGCGTGGGAGTGGCTGAGCAGTACTTC
D: TRBD2; size: -; J: TRBJ2-1; V: TRBV5-6; CDR3: CASSLGLAGTTRRNEQFF; DNA: TGTGCCAGCAGCCTGGGACTAGCGGGAACCACTAGGAGGAATGAGCAGTTCTTC
D: -; size: -; J: TRBJ1-1; V: TRBV29-1; CDR3: CSSKQEPNTEAFF; DNA: TGCAGCTCCAAACAGGAGCCGAACACTGAAGCTTTCTTT
D: -; size: -; J: TRBJ1-6; V: TRBV10-3; CDR3: CAISENPTGLDSPLHF; DNA: TGTGCCATCAGTGAAAATCCCACAGGGTTGGATTCACCCCTCCACTTT
D: TRBD2; size: once; J: TRBJ2-7; V: TRBV19; CDR3: CASSIGPGLAGSNEQYF; DNA: TGTGCCAGTAGTATAGGGCCGGGGCTAGCGGGGTCTAACGAGCAGTACTTC
D: -; size: -; J: TRBJ2-1; V: TRBV5-1; CDR3: CASSFGDSNNGQFF; DNA: TGCGCCAGCAGCTTCGGGGACTCGAACAATGGGCAGTTCTTC
D: -; size: -; J: TRBJ2-5; V: TRBV7-2; CDR3: CASSSEHKKTQYF; DNA: TGTGCCAGCAGCAGCGAGCATAAGAAGACCCAGTACTTC
D: TRBD2; size: -; J: TRBJ2-3; V: TRBV30; CDR3: CAWSVPRLAGGLTDTQYF; DNA: TGTGCCTGGAGTGTACCGCGACTAGCGGGGGGGCTCACAGATACGCAGTATTTT
D: TRBD1; size: -; J: TRBJ1-4; V: TRBV5-6; CDR3: CASSVTGSQREKLFF; DNA: TGTGCCAGCAGCGTGACAGGGTCGCAGCGTGAAAAACTGTTTTTT
D: -; size: -; J: TRBJ1-2; V: TRBV6-1; CDR3: CASLFLQGNYGYTF; DNA: TGTGCCAGCCTCTTCTTACAGGGAAACTATGGCTACACCTTC
D: -; size: -; J: TRBJ2-3; V: TRBV5-1; CDR3: CASSQQADTQYF; DNA: TGCGCCAGCAGCCAGCAGGCAGATACGCAGTATTTT
D: -; size: -; J: TRBJ1-2; V: TRBV19; CDR3: CASSTRQTQWFNYGYTF; DNA: TGTGCCAGTAGTACCCGACAGACCCAATGGTTTAACTATGGCTACACCTTC
D: -; size: once; J: TRBJ2-1; V: TRBV2; CDR3: CETLKVRTRRSNEQFF; DNA: TGTGAGACGTTAAAGGTCAGGACAAGAAGATCCAATGAGCAGTTCTTC
D: -; size: -; J: TRBJ2-2; V: TRBV28; CDR3: CASSYPGVRSGELFF; DNA: TGTGCCAGCAGTTATCCAGGGGTTAGGTCCGGGGAGCTGTTTTTT
D: -; size: -; J: TRBJ2-3; V: TRBV19; CDR3: CASSMGRPSTDTQYF; DNA: TGTGCCAGTAGTATGGGGCGGCCTAGCACAGATACGCAGTATTTT
D: -; size: once; J: TRBJ2-5; V: TRBV2; CDR3: CASSVLRQETQYF; DNA: TGTGCCAGCAGCGTTCTACGGCAAGAGACCCAGTACTTC
D: -; size: -; J: TRBJ1-3; V: TRBV4-2; CDR3: CASSQDSGGGPLSGNTIYF; DNA: TGTGCCAGCAGCCAAGATTCAGGCGGAGGGCCACTCTCTGGAAACACCATATATTTT
D: TRBD1; size: -; J: TRBJ2-1; V: TRBV5-1; CDR3: CASSPGRQGVYNEQFF; DNA: TGCGCCAGCAGCCCCGGGCGACAGGGGGTCTACAATGAGCAGTTCTTC
D: -; size: -; J: TRBJ2-3; V: TRBV5-1; CDR3: CASSSQGTDTQYF; DNA: TGCGCCAGCAGCTCACAGGGCACAGATACGCAGTATTTT
D: TRBD2; size: few; J: TRBJ2-3; V: TRBV27; CDR3: CASGSSKASGRGLGDTQYF; DNA: TGTGCCAGTGGCAGCTCTAAGGCTAGCGGGAGGGGGTTGGGAGATACGCAGTATTTT
D: TRBD1; size: -; J: TRBJ2-7; V: TRBV6-6; CDR3: CASSTGGYEQYF; DNA: TGTGCCAGCAGTACAGGGGGATACGAGCAGTACTTC
D: -; size: -; J: TRBJ1-2; V: TRBV19; CDR3: CASSIRVSYGYTF; DNA: TGTGCCAGTAGTATCCGGGTCTCCTATGGCTACACCTTC
D: -; size: -; J: TRBJ1-5; V: TRBV15; CDR3: CATSVQGSWYSNQPQHF; DNA: TGTGCCACCAGTGTCCAGGGGTCCTGGTATAGCAATCAGCCCCAGCATTTT